Sequencing of this T cell receptor (beta chain) was carried out in a study of blood T cells in healthy people across ages. Overall study results and limits: What prevented conclusive comparison of naive and antigen-experienced cells was that PBMCs were unsorted. The study lacked donor CMV status, which possibly confounded expanded clonotype changes.

This clonotype was seen more than once but under ten times. Its antigen is not identified. V shed 6 bases and J 4 bases; nucleotides not matched to a gene: 6. CDR1 is WSHSY and CDR2 is SAAADI in the germline V gene. CDR3 size: 14 residues. Next came a second PCR, run for roughly 6 to 11 cycles, which used a sample-barcoded 5' primer along with a J-beta primer mix. Each sample provided no less than 2.5 million CDR3-containing paired-end reads. TCRdb re-analysed the 5' RACE reads in MiXCR, keeping a single row per CDR3 protein. Of roughly 2 million distinct CDR3 sequences in the sample, around half are singletons; the top ten hold about 2.1%.

Material: blood. The genes are TRBV10-2 and TRBJ2-5, with 9 bases that match TRBD1. This sequence originates from a woman aged 35 to 49 in good health. Here the CDR3 DNA reads TGCGCCAGCAGCCCTCGGACAGGGGCAGAGACCCAGTACTTC. Its protein product is CASSPRTGAETQYF.